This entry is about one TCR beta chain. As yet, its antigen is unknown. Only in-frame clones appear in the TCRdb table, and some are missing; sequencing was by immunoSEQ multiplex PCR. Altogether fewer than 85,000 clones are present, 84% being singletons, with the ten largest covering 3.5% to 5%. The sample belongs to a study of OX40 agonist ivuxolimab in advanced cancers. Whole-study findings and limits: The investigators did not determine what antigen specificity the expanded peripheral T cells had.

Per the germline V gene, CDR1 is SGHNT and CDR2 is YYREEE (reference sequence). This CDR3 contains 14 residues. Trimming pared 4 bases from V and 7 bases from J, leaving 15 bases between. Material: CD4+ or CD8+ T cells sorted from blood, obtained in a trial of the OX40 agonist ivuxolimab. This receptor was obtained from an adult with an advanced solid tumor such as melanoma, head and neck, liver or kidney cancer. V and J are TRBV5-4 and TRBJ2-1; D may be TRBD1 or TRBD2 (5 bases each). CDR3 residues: CASSAGTAFNEQFF. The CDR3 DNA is TGTGCCAGCAGCGCCGGGACGGCCTTTAATGAGCAGTTCTTC.